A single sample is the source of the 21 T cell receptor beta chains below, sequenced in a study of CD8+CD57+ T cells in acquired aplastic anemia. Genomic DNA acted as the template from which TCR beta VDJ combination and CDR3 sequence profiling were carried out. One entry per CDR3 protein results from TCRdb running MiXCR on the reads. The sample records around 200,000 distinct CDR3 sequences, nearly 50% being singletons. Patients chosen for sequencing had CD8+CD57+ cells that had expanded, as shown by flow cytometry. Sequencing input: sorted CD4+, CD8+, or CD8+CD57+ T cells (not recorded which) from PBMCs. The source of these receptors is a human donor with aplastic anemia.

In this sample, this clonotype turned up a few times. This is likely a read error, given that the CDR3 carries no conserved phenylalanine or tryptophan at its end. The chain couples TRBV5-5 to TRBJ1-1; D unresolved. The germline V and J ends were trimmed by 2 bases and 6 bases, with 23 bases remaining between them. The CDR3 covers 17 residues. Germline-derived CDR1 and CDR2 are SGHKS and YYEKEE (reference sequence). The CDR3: CASSLTGRTEQRAEAFL. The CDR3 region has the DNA TGTGCCAGCAGCTTAACCGGCAGGACGGAACAGAGGGCTGAAGCTTTCCTT.

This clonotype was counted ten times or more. CDR3 in amino acids: CSASLADFTQYF. In DNA form, the CDR3 reads TGCAGTGCTTCACTAGCGGATTTTACGCAGTATTTT. V and J are TRBV20-1 and TRBJ2-3, with 8 bases that match TRBD2. The CDR3 consists of 12 residues. Germline V gene sequence: CDR1 DFQATT, CDR2 SNEGSKA (reference sequence). V was pared by 5 bases and J by 8 bases, with 6 bases of the junction left unmatched.

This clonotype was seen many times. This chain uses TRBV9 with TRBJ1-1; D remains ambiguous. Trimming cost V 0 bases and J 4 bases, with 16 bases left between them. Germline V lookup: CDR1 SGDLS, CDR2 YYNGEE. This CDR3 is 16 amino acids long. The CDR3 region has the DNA TGTGCCAGCAGCGTAGGGGTTGAGGGTTTTGTCACTGAAGCTTTCTTT. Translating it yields CASSVGVEGFVTEAFF.

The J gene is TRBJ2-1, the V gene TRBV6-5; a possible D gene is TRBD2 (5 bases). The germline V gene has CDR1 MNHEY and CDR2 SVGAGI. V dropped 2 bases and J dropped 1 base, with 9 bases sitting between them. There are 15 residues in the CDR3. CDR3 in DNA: TGTGCCAGCAGTTACGCTGGCGGGTCCTACAATGAGCAGTTCTTC. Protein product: CASSYAGGSYNEQFF.

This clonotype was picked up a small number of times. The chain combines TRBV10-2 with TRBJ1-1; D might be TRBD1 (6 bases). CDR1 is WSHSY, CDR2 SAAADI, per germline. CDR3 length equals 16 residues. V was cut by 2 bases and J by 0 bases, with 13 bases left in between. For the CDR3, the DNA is TGCGCCAGCAGTGAGGGACAGCAAGGCATGAACACTGAAGCTTTCTTT. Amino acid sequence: CASSEGQQGMNTEAFF.

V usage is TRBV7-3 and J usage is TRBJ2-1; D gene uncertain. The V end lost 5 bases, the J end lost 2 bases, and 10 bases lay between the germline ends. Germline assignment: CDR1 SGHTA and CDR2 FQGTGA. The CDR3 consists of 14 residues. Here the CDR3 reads CASSVSRTYNEQFF. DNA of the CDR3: TGTGCCAGCAGCGTTAGTAGGACCTACAATGAGCAGTTCTTC.

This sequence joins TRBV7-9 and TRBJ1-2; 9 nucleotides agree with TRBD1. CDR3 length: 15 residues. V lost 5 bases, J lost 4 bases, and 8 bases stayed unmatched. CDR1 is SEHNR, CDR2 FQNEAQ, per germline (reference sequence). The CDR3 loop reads CASSPTGTGSYGYTF. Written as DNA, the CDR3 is TGTGCCAGCAGCCCTACCGGGACAGGGTCCTATGGCTACACCTTC. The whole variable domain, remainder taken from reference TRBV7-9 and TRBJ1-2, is DTGVSQNPRHKITKRGQNVTFRCDPISEHNRLYWYRQTLGQGPEFLTYFQNEAQLEKSRLLSDRFSAERPKGSFSTLEIQRTEQGDSAMYLCASSPTGTGSYGYTFGSGTRLTVV.

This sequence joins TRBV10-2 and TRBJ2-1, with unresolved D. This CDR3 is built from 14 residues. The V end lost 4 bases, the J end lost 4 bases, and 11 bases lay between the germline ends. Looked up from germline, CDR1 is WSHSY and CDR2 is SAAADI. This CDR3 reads CASSAMAEYNEQFF. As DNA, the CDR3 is TGCGCCAGCAGTGCAATGGCAGAGTACAATGAGCAGTTCTTC.

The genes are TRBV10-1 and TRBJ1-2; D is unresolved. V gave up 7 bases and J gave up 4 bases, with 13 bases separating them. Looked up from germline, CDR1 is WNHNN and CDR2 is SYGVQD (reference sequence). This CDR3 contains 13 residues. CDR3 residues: CASILGDLYGYTF. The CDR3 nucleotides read TGCGCCAGCATCCTGGGAGACCTCTATGGCTACACCTTC.

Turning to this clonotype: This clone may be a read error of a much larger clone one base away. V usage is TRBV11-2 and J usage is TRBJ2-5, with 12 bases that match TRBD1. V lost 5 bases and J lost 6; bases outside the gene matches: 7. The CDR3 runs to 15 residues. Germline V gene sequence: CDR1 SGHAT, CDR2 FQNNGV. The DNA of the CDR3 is TGTGCCAGCAGCACCGGGACAGGGGGCCATAAGACCCAGTACTTC. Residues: CASSTGTGGHKTQYF.

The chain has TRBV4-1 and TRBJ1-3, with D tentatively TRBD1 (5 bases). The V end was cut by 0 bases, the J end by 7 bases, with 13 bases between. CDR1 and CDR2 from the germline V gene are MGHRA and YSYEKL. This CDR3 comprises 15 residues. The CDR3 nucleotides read TGCGCCAGCAGCCAAGATCGAGGGGTAAGGAACACCATATATTTT. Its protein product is CASSQDRGVRNTIYF.

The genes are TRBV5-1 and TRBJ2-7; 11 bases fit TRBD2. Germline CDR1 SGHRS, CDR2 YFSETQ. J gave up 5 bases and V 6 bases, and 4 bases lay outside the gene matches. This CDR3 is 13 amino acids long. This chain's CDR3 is CASNSGLADEQYF. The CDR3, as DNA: TGCGCCAGCAACTCGGGACTAGCGGACGAGCAGTACTTC.

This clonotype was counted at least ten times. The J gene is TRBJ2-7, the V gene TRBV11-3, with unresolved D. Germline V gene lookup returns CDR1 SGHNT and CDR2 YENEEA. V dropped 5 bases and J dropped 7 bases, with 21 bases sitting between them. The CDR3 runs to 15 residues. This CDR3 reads CASSLQPTVLSEQYF. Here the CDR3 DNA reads TGTGCCAGCAGCCTCCAACCCACCGTCTTGTCTGAGCAGTACTTC.

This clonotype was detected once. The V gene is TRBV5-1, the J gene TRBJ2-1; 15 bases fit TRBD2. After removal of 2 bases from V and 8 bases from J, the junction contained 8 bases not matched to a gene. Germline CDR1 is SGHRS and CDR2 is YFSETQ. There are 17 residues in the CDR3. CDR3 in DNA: TGCGCCAGCAGCTTCGGACTAGCGGGAGGGTTTGGGGATGAGCAGTTCTTC. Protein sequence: CASSFGLAGGFGDEQFF.

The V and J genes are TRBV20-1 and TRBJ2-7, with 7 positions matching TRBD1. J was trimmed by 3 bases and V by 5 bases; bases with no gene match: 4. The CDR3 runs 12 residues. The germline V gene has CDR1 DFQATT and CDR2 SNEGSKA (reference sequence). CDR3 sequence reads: CSAYRQGYEQYF. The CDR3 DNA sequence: TGCAGTGCTTATAGACAGGGCTACGAGCAGTACTTC.

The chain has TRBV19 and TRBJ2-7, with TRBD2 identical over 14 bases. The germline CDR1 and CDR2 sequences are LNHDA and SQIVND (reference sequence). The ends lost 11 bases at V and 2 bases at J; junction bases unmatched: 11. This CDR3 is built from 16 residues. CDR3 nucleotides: TGTGCCTGGAATCCGCCGGGACTAGCGGGGGCCTACGAGCAGTACTTC. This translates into CAWNPPGLAGAYEQYF.

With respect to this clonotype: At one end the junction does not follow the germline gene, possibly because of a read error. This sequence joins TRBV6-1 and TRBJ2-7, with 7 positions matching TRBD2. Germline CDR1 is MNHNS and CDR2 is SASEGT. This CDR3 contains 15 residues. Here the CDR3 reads CASSAGGGRVYEQCF. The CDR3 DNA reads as TGTGCCAGCAGTGCAGGTGGTGGGAGGGTCTACGAGCAGTGCTTC.

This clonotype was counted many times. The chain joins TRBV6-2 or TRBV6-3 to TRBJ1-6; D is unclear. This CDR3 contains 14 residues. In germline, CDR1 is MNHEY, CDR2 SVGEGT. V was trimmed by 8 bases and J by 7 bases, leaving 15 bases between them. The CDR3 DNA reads TGTGCCAGCGCCAACTTTCTCTTCAATTCACCCCTCCACTTT. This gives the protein CASANFLFNSPLHF.

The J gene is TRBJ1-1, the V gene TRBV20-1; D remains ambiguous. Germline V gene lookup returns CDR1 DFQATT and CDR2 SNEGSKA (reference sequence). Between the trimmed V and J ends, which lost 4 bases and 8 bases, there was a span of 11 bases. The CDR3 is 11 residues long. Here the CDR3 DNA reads TGCAGTGCTACGAGAGGAGGGGAAGCTTTCTTT. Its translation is CSATRGGEAFF.

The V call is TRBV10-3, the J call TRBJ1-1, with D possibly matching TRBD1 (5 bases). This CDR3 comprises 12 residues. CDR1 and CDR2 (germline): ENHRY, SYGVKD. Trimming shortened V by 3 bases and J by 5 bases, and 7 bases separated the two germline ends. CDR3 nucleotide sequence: TGTGCCATCAGTGACAGGGTTACTGAAGCTTTCTTT. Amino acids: CAISDRVTEAFF.

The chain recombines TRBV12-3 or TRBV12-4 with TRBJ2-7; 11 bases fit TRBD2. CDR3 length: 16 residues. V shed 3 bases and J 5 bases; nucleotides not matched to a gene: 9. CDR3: CASSFGGLAVRHEQYF. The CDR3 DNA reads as TGTGCCAGCAGTTTTGGGGGACTAGCGGTTCGCCACGAGCAGTACTTC.